This T cell receptor beta chain was sequenced for a study of shared clonotypes between healthy human individuals. In the CD4+ fraction, cells were divided into CD45RA+ naive and CD45RA-negative memory subsets. Assay execution took place at the deep level. As processed by the authors: Because ImmunoSEQ provided only junction sequences with no quality scores, the filtering differed. Measured with immunoSEQ multiplex PCR; TCRdb has only the in-frame clones, and not every one. V, J and clone size were drawn from that table, and D and trimming were deduced from the DNA. The profile shows 2 million to 3 million clones, roughly 93% of them singletons. This CDR3 contains 15 residues. Germline V lookup: CDR1 LNHDA, CDR2 SQIVND (reference sequence). The V and J ends lost 3 bases and 4 bases respectively, with 12 bases between them.

This clonotype was obtained from a young man in good health. Some clones in this sample may be carry-over from other donors' samples. Source material: naive CD4+ T cells from PBMCs. The subset denotes: CD45RA+ positively selected. The rearrangement uses TRBV19 and TRBJ2-2, with D perhaps matching TRBD2 (5 bases). CDR3 coding DNA: TGTGCCAGTAGTATGACTAACGTCGGCACCGGGGAGCTGTTTTTT. Translation gives CASSMTNVGTGELFF.